The 26 T cell receptor beta chains presented below share a single source sample, sequenced in a study of glioma-infiltrating T cells after dendritic cell vaccination. Assay used: immunoSEQ multiplex PCR; TCRdb lists only in-frame clones, some missing. The repertoire includes 49,000 or so clones, 85% to 90% of them detected once, and 9.5% to 12% sits in the top ten. The material was blood, obtained before dendritic cell vaccination. Every receptor here comes from a human donor with glioblastoma.

The J gene is TRBJ2-1, the V gene TRBV6-5, with 15 bases fitting TRBD2. V trimming: 2 bases; J trimming: 7 bases; junction bases outside the gene matches: 0. This CDR3 contains 15 residues. From germline, CDR1 is MNHEY and CDR2 SVGAGI. The CDR3 DNA follows: TGTGCCAGCAGTTACGGGACTAGCGGGAGGAATGAGCAGTTCTTC. Translation: CASSYGTSGRNEQFF.

The CDR3 protein is CSVGQGGNQPQHF. CDR3 nucleotides: TGCAGCGTCGGACAAGGGGGCAATCAGCCCCAGCATTTT. The chain links TRBV29-1 to TRBJ1-5; the D gene is possibly TRBD1 (5 bases). Germline assignment: CDR1 SQVTM and CDR2 ANQGSEA. There are 13 residues in the CDR3. The V and J ends lost 6 bases and 2 bases respectively, with 11 bases between them.

V is TRBV9 and J is TRBJ1-6; TRBD1 agrees at 10 bases. Germline lookup yields CDR1 SGDLS and CDR2 YYNGEE. V lost 5 bases to trimming and J lost 8 bases; unmatched junction nucleotides: 7. This CDR3 comprises 15 residues. The CDR3 DNA sequence: TGTGCCAGCAGAGCCCCCGGGACAGGGGATTCACCCCTCCACTTT. It is translated as CASRAPGTGDSPLHF.

The chain recombines TRBV5-1 with TRBJ2-1; 8 bases match TRBD2. The CDR3 sequence is 16 residues long. The germline V gene has CDR1 SGHRS and CDR2 YFSETQ. The J segment lost 9 bases and the V segment lost 7 bases, leaving 18 bases of the junction unmatched. CDR3 nucleotide sequence: TGCGCCAGCCCACGTTCGGGGGGGGCGGATCGGAGTGAGCAGTTCTTC. Its translation is CASPRSGGADRSEQFF.

The J gene is TRBJ1-3, the V gene TRBV6-5; 7 bases fit TRBD1. Germline-derived CDR1 and CDR2 are MNHEY and SVGAGI. With V trimmed by 2 bases and J by 4 bases, 2 bases remained unmatched. This CDR3 has 14 residues. The CDR3 sequence: CASSYGTEGNTIYF. DNA of the CDR3: TGTGCCAGCAGTTACGGGACAGAAGGAAACACCATATATTTT.

J is TRBJ2-7 and V is TRBV30; tentatively, D is TRBD2 (5 bases). The length of the CDR3 is 14 residues. V lost 7 bases and J lost 5, with 21 bases in between. Germline assignment: CDR1 GTSNPN and CDR2 SVGIG (reference sequence). The CDR3 spells CASLLRRGSDEQYF. The CDR3 DNA reads as TGTGCCTCTCTCTTACGACGCGGGTCAGACGAGCAGTACTTC. The variable domain in full, completed from reference TRBV30 and TRBJ2-7, reads SQTIHQWPATLVQPVGSPLSLECTVEGTSNPNLYWYRQAAGRGLQLLFYSVGIGQISSEVPQNLSASRPQDRQFILSSKKLLLSDSGFYLCASLLRRGSDEQYFGPGTRLTVT.

The chain combines TRBV10-3 with TRBJ2-2; 8 bases match TRBD2. Germline V gene lookup returns CDR1 ENHRY and CDR2 SYGVKD. The CDR3 contains 16 residues. J lost 4 bases, V lost 2 bases, and 6 bases had no gene match. The CDR3 coding sequence is TGTGCCATCAGTGAGCCCGGGGGGGGTTTCACCGGGGAGCTGTTTTTT. Translated: CAISEPGGGFTGELFF.

This chain uses TRBV28 with TRBJ1-2, with TRBD1 identical over 11 bases. CDR1 is MDHEN, CDR2 SYDVKM, per germline. V dropped 1 base and J dropped 8; count of bases not matched to a gene: 6. The CDR3 consists of 15 residues. As DNA, the CDR3 is TGTGCCAGCAGTTTATCCCCCGGGACAGGGGGGGGCTACACCTTC. The encoded protein is CASSLSPGTGGGYTF.

This chain links TRBV4-1 with TRBJ1-5, with D possibly matching TRBD1 (5 bases). The CDR3 runs 17 residues. Germline V gives CDR1 MGHRA, CDR2 YSYEKL. V was trimmed by 2 bases and J by 4 bases, leaving 18 bases between them. CDR3 nucleotides: TGCGCCAGCAGCCAATTGAATTTAGTCGACAGTAATCAGCCCCAGCATTTT. Protein: CASSQLNLVDSNQPQHF.

The rearrangement joins TRBV5-1 to TRBJ2-7, with D possibly TRBD2 on 5 matching bases. Trimming cost V 4 bases and J 1 base, with 12 bases left between them. Germline V gene lookup returns CDR1 SGHRS and CDR2 YFSETQ. The CDR3 has 14 amino acids. The CDR3, as DNA: TGCGCCAGCAGCCCGGCCACTAGTTCCTACGAGCAGTACTTC. Amino acids: CASSPATSSYEQYF.

This clone appeared once. The gene calls are TRBV19 and TRBJ1-2, with 10 nucleotides matching TRBD1. With 8 bases clipped from V and 4 bases from J, the junction kept 4 bases outside the gene matches. This CDR3 comprises 13 residues. Germline CDR1 LNHDA, CDR2 SQIVND (reference sequence). DNA of the CDR3: TGTGCCAGTTCCGGGACAGGGGCCTATGGCTACACCTTC. The encoded protein is CASSGTGAYGYTF.

The rearrangement uses TRBV9 and TRBJ2-7; D call uncertain. V was cut by 5 bases and J by 5 bases, with 11 bases left in between. The CDR3 totals 12 residues. CDR1 SGDLS and CDR2 YYNGEE come from the germline V gene. CDR3 sequence: CASSTYSDEQYF. CDR3 coding DNA: TGTGCCAGCAGTACCTACTCGGACGAGCAGTACTTC.

This clone occurred a few times. This chain connects TRBV30 to TRBJ1-1; D ambiguous. Germline CDR1 GTSNPN, CDR2 SVGIG (reference sequence). CDR3 size: 13 residues. Trimming pared 0 bases from V and 4 bases from J, leaving 9 bases between. The CDR3 DNA sequence: TGTGCCTGGAGTGTTACGGACTTCACTGAAGCTTTCTTT. Translation: CAWSVTDFTEAFF.

CDR3 residues: CASSPLETQYF. The CDR3 DNA follows: TGTGCCAGCAGCCCCCTGGAGACCCAGTACTTC. The chain has TRBV7-8 and TRBJ2-5; D not resolved. The CDR3 extends over 11 amino acids. Germline V CDR1 and CDR2: SGHVS, FQNEAQ. Trimming cost V 5 bases and J 5 bases, with 6 bases left between them.

This chain uses TRBV10-2 with TRBJ1-2; D uncertain. CDR1 and CDR2 from the germline V gene are WSHSY and SAAADI. This CDR3 spans 14 amino acids. V lost 2 bases to trimming and J lost 2 bases, with 9 bases between them. CDR3 DNA sequence: TGCGCCAGCAGTGAGGTAGGAGGGAACTATGGCTACACCTTC. As protein: CASSEVGGNYGYTF.

The V call is TRBV5-6, the J call TRBJ2-1; 10 nucleotides agree with TRBD2. Germline-derived CDR1 and CDR2 are SGHDT and YYEEEE. The CDR3 has 19 residues. V shed 2 bases and J 7 bases; nucleotides not matched to a gene: 18. The CDR3 region has the DNA TGTGCCAGCAGCTTACGGCTAGCGGGAGTGGCGGGGGGATATAATGAGCAGTTCTTC. Its protein product is CASSLRLAGVAGGYNEQFF.

The chain is built from TRBV4-1 and TRBJ2-5, with 10 bases fitting TRBD1. V gave up 3 bases and J gave up 5 bases; unmatched junction bases: 9. The CDR3 is made up of 16 amino acids. Germline CDR1 and CDR2: MGHRA and YSYEKL. DNA for the CDR3: TGCGCCAGCAGCCAGGAGGGGACAGGGGTAAGGGAGACCCAGTACTTC. Translation gives CASSQEGTGVRETQYF.

The chain uses TRBV9 and TRBJ2-7; a possible D gene is TRBD2 (5 bases). This CDR3 has 13 amino acids. Germline assignment: CDR1 SGDLS and CDR2 YYNGEE. Between the trimmed V and J ends, which lost 3 bases and 6 bases, there was a span of 13 bases. The CDR3 coding sequence is TGTGCCAGCAGCGGAGGGCGGGCGCCCGAGCAGTACTTC. Translating gives CASSGGRAPEQYF.

V is TRBV6-5 and J is TRBJ1-2; the D is unclear. V was cut by 8 bases and J by 2 bases, with 18 bases left in between. The CDR3 loop spans 15 amino acids. The V gene's germline CDR1 is MNHEY and CDR2 SVGAGI. The CDR3 loop is CASVLRLAGNYGYTF. The CDR3 DNA is TGTGCCAGCGTATTACGTTTGGCAGGAAACTATGGCTACACCTTC.

The chain couples TRBV30 to TRBJ2-3; TRBD2 matches at 9 bases. Trimming at V came to 4 bases and at J to 1 base, leaving 3 bases not matched to a gene. The CDR3 covers 14 residues. Germline V gene data show CDR1 as GTSNPN and CDR2 as SVGIG (reference sequence). CDR3 DNA: TGTGCCTGGAACAGCGGGGGGCGCACAGATACGCAGTATTTT. As protein: CAWNSGGRTDTQYF.

This chain uses TRBV29-1 with TRBJ2-1; D is unclear. Trimming cost V 0 bases and J 4 bases, with 7 bases left between them. The CDR3 runs 13 residues. Germline V gene sequence: CDR1 SQVTM, CDR2 ANQGSEA. CDR3 region: CSVEDLPYNEQFF. CDR3 nucleotide sequence: TGCAGCGTTGAAGATCTACCATACAATGAGCAGTTCTTC.

The chain recombines TRBV5-1 with TRBJ1-5; the D gene is possibly TRBD1 (6 bases). Trimming removed 4 bases at V and 6 bases at J, with 14 bases between. The CDR3 covers 14 residues. Germline V gene sequence: CDR1 SGHRS, CDR2 YFSETQ. CDR3 protein: CASSGGAPGQPQHF. CDR3 sequence (DNA): TGCGCCAGCAGCGGGGGGGCGCCGGGTCAGCCCCAGCATTTT.

The chain recombines TRBV12-5 with TRBJ2-3, with a possible D match to TRBD2 (6 bases). The CDR3 is made up of 15 amino acids. Germline CDR1 reads LGHNT; CDR2 reads FRNRAP. V dropped 4 bases and J dropped 0 bases, with 11 bases sitting between them. The CDR3 DNA reads TGTGCTAGTGGTTCCTCCGGGACTAGCACAGATACGCAGTATTTT. This translates into CASGSSGTSTDTQYF.

This chain connects TRBV4-2 to TRBJ2-3; D might be TRBD2 (6 bases). Trimming took off 0 bases at V and 4 bases at J, with 17 bases between the two ends. The CDR3 runs to 17 residues. In germline, CDR1 is LGHNA, CDR2 YNFKEQ. CDR3 in amino acids: CASSQDFAVAAPDTQYF. The CDR3 nucleotides are TGTGCCAGCAGCCAAGATTTTGCCGTAGCGGCGCCAGATACGCAGTATTTT.

This chain joins TRBV7-2 and TRBJ2-3; TRBD2 aligns across 9 bases. CDR1 and CDR2 from the germline V gene are SGHTA and FQGNSA. This CDR3 is built from 17 residues. J gave up 6 bases and V 1 base, and 11 bases lay outside the gene matches. Here the CDR3 reads CASSLGRSSGKADTQYF. CDR3 sequence (DNA): TGTGCCAGCAGCTTAGGACGGTCTAGCGGGAAGGCCGATACGCAGTATTTT. The whole variable domain, remainder taken from reference TRBV7-2 and TRBJ2-3, is GAGVSQSPSNKVTEKGKDVELRCDPISGHTALYWYRQSLGQGLEFLIYFQGNSAPDKSGLPSDRFSAERTGGSVSTLTIQRTQQEDSAVYLCASSLGRSSGKADTQYFGPGTRLTVL.

The chain couples TRBV7-3 to TRBJ2-1; TRBD1 agrees at 10 bases. The CDR3 runs to 16 residues. The ends lost 5 bases at V and 6 bases at J; junction bases unmatched: 10. The germline V gene encodes CDR1 SGHTA and CDR2 FQGTGA. CDR3 DNA: TGTGCCAGCAGCCCCCCGGGGACAGGGGTGGGCAATGAGCAGTTCTTC. This encodes CASSPPGTGVGNEQFF.